This TCR beta chain was identified in a study of cytomegalovirus exposure and HLA in healthy donors. About the study: Early released data had about 85 million unique TCRs, all coming from HLA-typed donors. Findings of the study overall: As a later analysis showed, a missense DCLRE1C variant was linked to trimming of TCR beta V- and J-genes. Later, TCR association rates were found to vary by HLA locus, highest for DRB1 and lowest for HLA-C. The study had only CMV serostatus as immune exposure information.

This clone was seen a handful of times. Its antigen is not identified. The PCR employed 60 Vbeta primers together with 13 Jbeta primers. Assay: immunoSEQ multiplex PCR; the TCRdb copy retains only in-frame clones and omits some. Of approximately 220,000 clones detected, about 79% appear once; the ten largest clones hold 1.5% to 2%. The germline V gene has CDR1 SGHRS and CDR2 YFSETQ. The CDR3 sequence is 13 residues long. Trimming cost V 9 bases and J 4 bases, with 16 bases left between them. The sequence came from a male donor in good health and CMV-seronegative. Sequenced input: PBMCs. V and J are TRBV5-1 and TRBJ1-1; D is perhaps TRBD1 (5 bases). As DNA, the CDR3 is TGCGCCACCCGGGCAGGGTCGGTCACTGAAGCTTTCTTT. Translation: CATRAGSVTEAFF.